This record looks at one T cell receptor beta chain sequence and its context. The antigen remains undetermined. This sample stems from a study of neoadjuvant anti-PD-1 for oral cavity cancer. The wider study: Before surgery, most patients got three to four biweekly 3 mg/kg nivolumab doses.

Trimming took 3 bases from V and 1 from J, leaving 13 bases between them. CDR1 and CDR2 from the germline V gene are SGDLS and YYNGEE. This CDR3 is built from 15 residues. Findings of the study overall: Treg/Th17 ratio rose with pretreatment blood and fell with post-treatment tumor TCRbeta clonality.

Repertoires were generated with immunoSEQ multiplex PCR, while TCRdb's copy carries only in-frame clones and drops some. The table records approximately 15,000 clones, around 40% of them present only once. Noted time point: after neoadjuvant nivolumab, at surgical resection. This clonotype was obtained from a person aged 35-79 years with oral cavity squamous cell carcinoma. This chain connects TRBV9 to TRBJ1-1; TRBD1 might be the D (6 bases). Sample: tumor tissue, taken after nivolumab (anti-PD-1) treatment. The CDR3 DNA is TGTGCCAGCAGCGCCTCATCGACAGGGAACACTGAAGCTTTCTTT. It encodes CASSASSTGNTEAFF.